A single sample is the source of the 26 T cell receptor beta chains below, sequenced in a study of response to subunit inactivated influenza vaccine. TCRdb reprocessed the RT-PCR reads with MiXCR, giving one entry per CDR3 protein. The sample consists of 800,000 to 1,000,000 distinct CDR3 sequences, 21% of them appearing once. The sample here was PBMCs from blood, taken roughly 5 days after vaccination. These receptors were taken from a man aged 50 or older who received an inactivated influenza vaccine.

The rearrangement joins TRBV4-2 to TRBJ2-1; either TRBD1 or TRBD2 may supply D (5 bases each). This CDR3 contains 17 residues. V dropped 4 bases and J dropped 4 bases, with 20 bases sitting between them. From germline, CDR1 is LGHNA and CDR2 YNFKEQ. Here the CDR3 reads CASSLGGGARAYNEQFF. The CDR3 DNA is TGTGCCAGCAGCCTAGGAGGTGGGGCCAGGGCTTACAATGAGCAGTTCTTC.

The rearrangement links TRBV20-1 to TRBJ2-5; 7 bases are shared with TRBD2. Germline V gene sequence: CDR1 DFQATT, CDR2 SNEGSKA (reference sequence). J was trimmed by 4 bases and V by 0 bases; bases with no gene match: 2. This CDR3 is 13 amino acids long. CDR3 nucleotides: TGCAGTGCTAGAGAGGCGGGAGTAGAGACCCAGTACTTC. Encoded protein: CSAREAGVETQYF.

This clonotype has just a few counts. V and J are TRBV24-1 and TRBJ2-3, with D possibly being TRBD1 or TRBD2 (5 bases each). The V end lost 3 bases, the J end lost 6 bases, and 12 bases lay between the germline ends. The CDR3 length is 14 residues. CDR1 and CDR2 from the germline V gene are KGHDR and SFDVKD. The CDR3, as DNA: TGTGCCACCAGTGATGGGGGTCGTGGGGATACGCAGTATTTT. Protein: CATSDGGRGDTQYF.

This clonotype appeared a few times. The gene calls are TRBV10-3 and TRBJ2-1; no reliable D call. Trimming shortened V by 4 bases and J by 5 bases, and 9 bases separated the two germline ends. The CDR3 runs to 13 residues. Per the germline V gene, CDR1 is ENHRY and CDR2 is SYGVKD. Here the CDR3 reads CAISVVGDNEQFF. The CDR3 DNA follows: TGTGCCATCAGTGTAGTTGGGGACAATGAGCAGTTCTTC.

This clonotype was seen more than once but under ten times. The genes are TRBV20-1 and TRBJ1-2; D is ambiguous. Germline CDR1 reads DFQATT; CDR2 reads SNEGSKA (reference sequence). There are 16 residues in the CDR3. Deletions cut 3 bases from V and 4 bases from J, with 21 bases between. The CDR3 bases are TGCAGTGCTAGTATTGTCGGTGTTGGCAGCCTCTATGGCTACACCTTC. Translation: CSASIVGVGSLYGYTF.

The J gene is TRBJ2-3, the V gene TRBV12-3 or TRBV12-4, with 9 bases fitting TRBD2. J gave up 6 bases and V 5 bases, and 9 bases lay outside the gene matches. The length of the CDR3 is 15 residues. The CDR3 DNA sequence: TGTGCCAGCAGTACGGGACTAGCCGGAAGGGATACGCAGTATTTT. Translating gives CASSTGLAGRDTQYF.

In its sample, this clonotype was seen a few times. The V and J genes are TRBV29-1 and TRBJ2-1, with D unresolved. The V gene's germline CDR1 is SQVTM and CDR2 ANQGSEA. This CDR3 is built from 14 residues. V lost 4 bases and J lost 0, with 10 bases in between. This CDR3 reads CSVVSQNSYNEQFF. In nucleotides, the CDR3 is TGCAGCGTTGTGAGCCAGAACTCCTACAATGAGCAGTTCTTC.

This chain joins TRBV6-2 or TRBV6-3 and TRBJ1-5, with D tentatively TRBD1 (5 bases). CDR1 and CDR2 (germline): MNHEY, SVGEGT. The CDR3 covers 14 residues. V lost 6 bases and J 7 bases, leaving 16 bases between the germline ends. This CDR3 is CASRHTGGGQPQHF. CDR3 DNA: TGTGCCAGCAGGCACACGGGGGGGGGACAGCCCCAGCATTTT.

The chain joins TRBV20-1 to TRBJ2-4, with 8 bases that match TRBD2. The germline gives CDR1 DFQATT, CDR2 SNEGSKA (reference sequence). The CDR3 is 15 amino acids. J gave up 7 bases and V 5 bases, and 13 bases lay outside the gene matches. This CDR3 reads CSAQVAGGGGNIQYF. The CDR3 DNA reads TGCAGTGCTCAAGTGGCGGGGGGCGGCGGGAACATTCAGTACTTC.

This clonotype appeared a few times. The CDR3, as DNA: TGTGCCAGCAGCTTAGTCCCTAGCGGGGGGAATGAGCAGTTCTTC. This translates into CASSLVPSGGNEQFF. The chain recombines TRBV7-2 with TRBJ2-1, with 11 bases lining up with TRBD2. The CDR3 is 15 amino acids. With V trimmed by 1 base and J by 7 bases, 3 bases remained unmatched. Germline V gives CDR1 SGHTA, CDR2 FQGNSA.

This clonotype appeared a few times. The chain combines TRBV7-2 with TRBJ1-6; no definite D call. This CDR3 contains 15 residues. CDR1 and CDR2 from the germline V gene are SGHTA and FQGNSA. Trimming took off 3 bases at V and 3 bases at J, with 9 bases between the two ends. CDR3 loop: CASSLGMSYNSPLHF. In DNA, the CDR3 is TGTGCCAGCAGCTTGGGGATGAGCTATAATTCACCCCTCCACTTT. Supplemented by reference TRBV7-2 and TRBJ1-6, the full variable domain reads GAGVSQSPSNKVTEKGKDVELRCDPISGHTALYWYRQSLGQGLEFLIYFQGNSAPDKSGLPSDRFSAERTGGSVSTLTIQRTQQEDSAVYLCASSLGMSYNSPLHFGNGTRLTVT.

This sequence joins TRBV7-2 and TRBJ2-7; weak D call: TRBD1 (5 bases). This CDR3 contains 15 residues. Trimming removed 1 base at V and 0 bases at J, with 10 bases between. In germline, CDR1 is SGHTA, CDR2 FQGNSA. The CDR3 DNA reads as TGTGCCAGCAGCTTAGGTCTAGGGGTCTCCTACGAGCAGTACTTC. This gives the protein CASSLGLGVSYEQYF. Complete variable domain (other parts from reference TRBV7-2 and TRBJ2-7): GAGVSQSPSNKVTEKGKDVELRCDPISGHTALYWYRQSLGQGLEFLIYFQGNSAPDKSGLPSDRFSAERTGGSVSTLTIQRTQQEDSAVYLCASSLGLGVSYEQYFGPGTRLTVT.

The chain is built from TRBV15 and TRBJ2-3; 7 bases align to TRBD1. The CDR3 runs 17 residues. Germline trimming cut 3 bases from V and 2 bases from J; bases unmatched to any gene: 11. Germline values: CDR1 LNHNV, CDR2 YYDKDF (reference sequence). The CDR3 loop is CATSSGQDLLPTDTQYF. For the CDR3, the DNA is TGTGCCACCAGCAGCGGACAGGATCTCCTCCCCACAGATACGCAGTATTTT.

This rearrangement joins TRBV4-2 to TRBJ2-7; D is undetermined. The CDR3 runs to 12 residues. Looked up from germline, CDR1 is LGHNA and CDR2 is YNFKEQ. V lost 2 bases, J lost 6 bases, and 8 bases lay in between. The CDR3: CASSQNWLEQYF. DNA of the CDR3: TGTGCCAGCAGCCAAAACTGGCTCGAGCAGTACTTC.

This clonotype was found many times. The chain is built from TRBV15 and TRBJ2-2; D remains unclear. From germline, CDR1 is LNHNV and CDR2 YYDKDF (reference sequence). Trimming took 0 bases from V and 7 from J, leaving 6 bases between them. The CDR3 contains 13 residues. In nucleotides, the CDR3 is TGTGCCACCAGCAGAGACAACCTCGGGGAGCTGTTTTTT. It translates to CATSRDNLGELFF.

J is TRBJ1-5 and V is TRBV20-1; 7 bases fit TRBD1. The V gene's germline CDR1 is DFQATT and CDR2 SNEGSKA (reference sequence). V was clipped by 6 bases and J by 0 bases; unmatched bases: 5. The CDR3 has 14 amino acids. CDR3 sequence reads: CSATGQISNQPQHF. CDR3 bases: TGCAGTGCAACGGGACAGATTAGCAATCAGCCCCAGCATTTT.

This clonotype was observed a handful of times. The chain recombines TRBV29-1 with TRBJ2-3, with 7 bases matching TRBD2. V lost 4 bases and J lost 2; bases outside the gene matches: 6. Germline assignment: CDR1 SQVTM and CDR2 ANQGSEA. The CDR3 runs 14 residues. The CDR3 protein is CSVVVLAVTDTQYF. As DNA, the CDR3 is TGCAGCGTTGTAGTCCTAGCGGTCACAGATACGCAGTATTTT.

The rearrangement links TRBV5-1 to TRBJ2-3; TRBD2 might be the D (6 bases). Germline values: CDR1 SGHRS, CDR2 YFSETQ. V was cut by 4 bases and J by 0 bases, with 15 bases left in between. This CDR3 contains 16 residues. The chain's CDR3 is CASSPLGRPSTDTQYF. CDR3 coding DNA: TGCGCCAGCAGCCCGCTTGGGAGGCCTAGCACAGATACGCAGTATTTT.

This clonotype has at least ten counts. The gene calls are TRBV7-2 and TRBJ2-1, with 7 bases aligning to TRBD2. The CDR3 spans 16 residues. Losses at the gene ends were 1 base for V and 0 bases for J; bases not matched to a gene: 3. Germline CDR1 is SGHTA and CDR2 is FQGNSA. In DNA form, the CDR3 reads TGTGCCAGCAGCTTAGTAGGACTAGACTCCTACAATGAGCAGTTCTTC. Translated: CASSLVGLDSYNEQFF.

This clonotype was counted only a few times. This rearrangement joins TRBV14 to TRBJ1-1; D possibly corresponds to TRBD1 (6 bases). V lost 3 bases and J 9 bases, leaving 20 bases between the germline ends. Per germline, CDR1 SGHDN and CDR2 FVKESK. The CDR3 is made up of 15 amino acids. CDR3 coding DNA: TGTGCCAGCAGCCAGGCCTCGCGGACAGTTCTAAAAGCTTTCTTT. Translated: CASSQASRTVLKAFF. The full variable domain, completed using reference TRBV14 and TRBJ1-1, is EAGVTQFPSHSVIEKGQTVTLRCDPISGHDNLYWYRRVMGKEIKFLLHFVKESKQDESGMPNNRFLAERTGGTYSTLKVQPAELEDSGVYFCASSQASRTVLKAFFGQGTRLTVV.

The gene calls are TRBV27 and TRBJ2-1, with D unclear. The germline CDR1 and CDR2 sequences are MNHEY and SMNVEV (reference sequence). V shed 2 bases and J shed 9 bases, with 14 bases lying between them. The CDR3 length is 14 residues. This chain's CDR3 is CASSLRVLGSEQFF. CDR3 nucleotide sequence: TGTGCCAGCAGTTTAAGGGTGCTGGGGTCTGAGCAGTTCTTC.

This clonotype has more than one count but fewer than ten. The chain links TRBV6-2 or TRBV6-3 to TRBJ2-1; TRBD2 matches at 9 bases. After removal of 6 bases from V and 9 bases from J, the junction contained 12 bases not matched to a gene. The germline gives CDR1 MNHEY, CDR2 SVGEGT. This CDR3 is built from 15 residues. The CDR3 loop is CASSPGTSFPSEQFF. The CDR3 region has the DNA TGTGCCAGCAGCCCGGGGACTAGCTTCCCTTCTGAGCAGTTCTTC.

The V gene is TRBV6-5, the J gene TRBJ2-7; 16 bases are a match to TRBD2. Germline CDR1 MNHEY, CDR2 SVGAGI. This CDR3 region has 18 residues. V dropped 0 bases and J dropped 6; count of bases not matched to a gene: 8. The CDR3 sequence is CASSYSTGTSGRAVEQYF. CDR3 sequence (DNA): TGTGCCAGCAGTTACTCAACTGGGACTAGCGGGAGGGCCGTCGAGCAGTACTTC.

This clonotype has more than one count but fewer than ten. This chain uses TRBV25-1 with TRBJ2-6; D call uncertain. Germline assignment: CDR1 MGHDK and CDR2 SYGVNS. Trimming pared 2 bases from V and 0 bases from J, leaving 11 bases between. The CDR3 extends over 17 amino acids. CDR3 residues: CASSETLGRSGANVLTF. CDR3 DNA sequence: TGTGCCAGCAGTGAAACCCTCGGTCGCTCTGGGGCCAACGTCCTGACTTTC. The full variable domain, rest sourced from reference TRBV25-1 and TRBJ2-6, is EADIYQTPRYLVIGTGKKITLECSQTMGHDKMYWYQQDPGMELHLIHYSYGVNSTEKGDLSSESTVSRIRTEHFPLTLESARPSHTSQYLCASSETLGRSGANVLTFGAGSRLTVL.

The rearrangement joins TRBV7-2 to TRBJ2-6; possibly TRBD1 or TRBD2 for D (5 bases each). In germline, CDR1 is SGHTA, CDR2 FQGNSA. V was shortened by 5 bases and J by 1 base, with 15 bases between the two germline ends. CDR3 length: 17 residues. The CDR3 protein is CASSRSGTSSGANVLTF. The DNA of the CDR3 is TGTGCCAGCAGCCGATCCGGGACCTCTTCTGGGGCCAACGTCCTGACTTTC.

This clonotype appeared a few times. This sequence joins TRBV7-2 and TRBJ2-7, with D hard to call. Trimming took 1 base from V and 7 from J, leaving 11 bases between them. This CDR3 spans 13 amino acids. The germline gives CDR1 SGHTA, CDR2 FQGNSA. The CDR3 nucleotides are TGTGCCAGCAGCTTAGGGATACTAAGGGAGCAGTACTTC. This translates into CASSLGILREQYF.